The rows below give T cell receptor beta chains drawn from one sample of a study of STAT5B mutations in CD4+ large granular lymphocyte leukemia. Profiling relied on immunoSEQ multiplex PCR, and the TCRdb table lists in-frame clones only, not all of them. The sample has about 23,000 clones, around three quarters seen once; the top ten hold roughly 0.4%. Sequencing was carried out using CD4+ T cells from blood buffy coats. Receptor source: a human donor in good health. Each CDR3 is given with its conserved first and last residue. A D gene is named only where the DNA matches it firmly. Size is stated for part of the rows, as once, few or many counts, or as a class when the clone is expanded.

.,.,TRBJ1-1,TRBV5-8,CASSPRTENTEAFF,TGTGCCAGCAGCCCGCGGACGGAGAACACTGAAGCTTTCTTT
TRBD1,.,TRBJ1-2,TRBV5-1,CASSTDRVYGYTF,TGCGCCAGCAGTACAGACAGGGTCTATGGCTACACCTTC
TRBD1,.,TRBJ1-4,TRBV4-2,CASSQGGQGSNEKLFF,TGTGCCAGCAGCCAGGGAGGACAGGGTAGTAATGAAAAACTGTTTTTT
TRBD2,.,TRBJ2-5,TRBV30,CAWSLSGSSQTQYF,TGTGCCTGGAGCCTCAGCGGGAGCAGTCAGACCCAGTACTTC
.,.,TRBJ2-3,TRBV15,CATSRAGISQDTQYF,TGTGCCACCAGCAGAGCGGGAATTTCGCAAGATACGCAGTATTTT
.,.,TRBJ2-7,TRBV29-1,CSVGGGGLGQYF,TGCAGCGTCGGTGGTGGGGGATTGGGGCAGTACTTC
.,.,TRBJ1-1,TRBV7-2,CASSSRQAIEAFF,TGTGCCAGCAGCTCCCGACAGGCGATTGAAGCTTTCTTT
TRBD2,.,TRBJ2-2,TRBV28,CATRLAGGTGELFF,TGTGCCACCAGACTAGCGGGAGGTACCGGGGAGCTGTTTTTT
TRBD1,.,TRBJ2-5,TRBV19,CASRRQGAFGETQYF,TGTGCCAGTAGGCGACAGGGGGCGTTTGGAGAGACCCAGTACTTC
.,.,TRBJ2-7,TRBV6-6,CASSYSSVTGYEQYF,TGTGCCAGCAGTTACTCTTCGGTGACAGGCTACGAGCAGTACTTC
.,once,TRBJ1-5,TRBV10-3,CAISEIKGRDSNQPQHF,TGTGCCATCAGTGAAATAAAAGGAAGGGATAGCAATCAGCCCCAGCATTTT
.,.,TRBJ1-2,TRBV11-2,CASSLFVGSANYGYTF,TGTGCCAGCAGCTTATTCGTGGGCAGTGCGAACTATGGCTACACCTTC
.,.,TRBJ1-1,TRBV7-9,CASSPLLNTEAFF,TGTGCCAGCAGCCCTTTATTGAACACTGAAGCTTTCTTT
TRBD1,few,TRBJ1-1,TRBV29-1,CSVEGTVNTEAFF,TGCAGCGTTGAGGGGACAGTGAACACTGAAGCTTTCTTT
.,few,TRBJ1-1,TRBV6-1,CASREQMNTEAFF,TGTGCCAGTAGGGAACAGATGAACACTGAAGCTTTCTTT
TRBD1,.,TRBJ2-7,TRBV6-1,CASSEALSTGLPEQYF,TGTGCCAGCAGTGAAGCGCTGTCGACAGGGCTCCCCGAGCAGTACTTC
TRBD1,.,TRBJ1-5,TRBV19,CASSLGQGLPQPQHF,TGTGCCAGTAGTCTTGGACAGGGTTTACCACAGCCCCAGCATTTT
TRBD1,.,TRBJ1-6,TRBV6-1,CASSELDRGNSPLHF,TGTGCCAGCAGTGAATTGGACAGGGGTAATTCACCCCTCCACTTT
TRBD2,.,TRBJ2-5,TRBV2,CASARGGAETQYF,TGTGCCAGCGCCCGGGGGGGTGCGGAGACCCAGTACTTC
.,few,TRBJ2-6,TRBV6-1,CASSEGPPSGANVLTF,TGTGCCAGCAGTGAGGGGCCGCCCTCTGGGGCCAACGTCCTGACTTTC
.,once,TRBJ2-5,TRBV29-1,CSVVPYGGQETQYF,TGCAGCGTTGTACCCTACGGCGGCCAAGAGACCCAGTACTTC
.,once,TRBJ1-2,TRBV2,CASSEVHRNYGYTF,TGTGCCAGCAGTGAAGTCCACAGAAACTATGGCTACACCTTC
.,.,TRBJ2-5,TRBV7-9,CASSLGWARQETQYF,TGTGCCAGCAGCTTAGGGTGGGCGCGGCAAGAGACCCAGTACTTC
.,.,TRBJ2-1,TRBV19,CASSRLGLYNEQFF,TGTGCCAGTAGTCGGTTGGGACTCTACAATGAGCAGTTCTTC
.,few,TRBJ1-1,TRBV7-9,CASSLRGYTEAFF,TGTGCCAGCAGCTTAAGGGGCTACACTGAAGCTTTCTTT
TRBD2,.,TRBJ2-1,TRBV10-1,CASSDAGRDEQFF,TGCGCCAGCAGTGACGCCGGGAGGGATGAGCAGTTCTTC
TRBD1,.,TRBJ1-1,TRBV18,CASSPQGDTEAFF,TGTGCCAGCTCGCCACAGGGGGACACTGAAGCTTTCTTT
TRBD1,once,TRBJ1-5,TRBV2,CASKVSGTGGRQPQHF,TGTGCCAGCAAAGTTTCGGGGACAGGGGGCCGCCAGCCCCAGCATTTT
.,.,TRBJ2-7,TRBV11-3,CASSLDPGGEQYF,TGTGCCAGCAGCTTAGATCCAGGAGGCGAGCAGTACTTC
.,.,TRBJ1-4,TRBV9,CASSMAGRAVEKLFF,TGTGCCAGCAGCATGGCAGGGCGAGCGGTTGAAAAACTGTTTTTT
.,.,TRBJ1-2,TRBV7-9,CASSFPGNYGYTF,TGTGCCAGCAGCTTCCCAGGGAACTATGGCTACACCTTC
TRBD1,.,TRBJ2-2,TRBV18,CASSTGTVFGELFF,TGTGCCAGCTCAACGGGGACAGTCTTCGGGGAGCTGTTTTTT
.,.,TRBJ1-2,TRBV5-6,CASSLTDGNPLGYTF,TGTGCCAGCAGCTTGACGGACGGTAATCCGTTAGGCTACACCTTC
TRBD2,.,TRBJ2-7,TRBV4-1,CASSQGGLAGSYEQYF,TGCGCCAGCAGCCAAGGGGGACTAGCGGGATCCTACGAGCAGTACTTC
.,.,TRBJ1-1,TRBV5-1,CASSLVLRGRGNTEAFF,TGCGCCAGCAGCTTGGTGCTCCGGGGGCGCGGGAACACTGAAGCTTTCTTT
TRBD2,.,TRBJ2-3,TRBV4-1,CASSQGASGITDTQYF,TGCGCCAGCAGCCAAGGGGCTAGCGGGATAACAGATACGCAGTATTTT
TRBD2,.,TRBJ2-7,TRBV11-3,CASSMTSGSYEQYF,TGTGCCAGCAGCATGACTAGCGGCTCCTACGAGCAGTACTTC
TRBD1,.,TRBJ1-2,TRBV30,CAWSVDTSGGTGYTF,TGTGCCTGGAGTGTAGATACCTCAGGGGGGACTGGCTACACCTTC
TRBD1,.,TRBJ1-1,TRBV5-1,CASSSGQGTEAFF,TGCGCCAGCAGCTCCGGACAGGGGACTGAAGCTTTCTTT
.,.,TRBJ1-2,TRBV4-1,CASSSTIGADGYTF,TGCGCCAGCAGTTCGACAATAGGGGCGGATGGCTACACCTTC
.,few,TRBJ1-5,TRBV30,CAWSAGGLNQPQHF,TGTGCCTGGAGCGCGGGAGGGTTGAATCAGCCCCAGCATTTT
TRBD2,.,TRBJ2-7,TRBV5-1,CASSLDALAVFYEQYF,TGCGCCAGCAGCTTGGATGCCCTAGCGGTATTTTACGAGCAGTACTTC
.,.,TRBJ2-3,TRBV6-5,CASSYKGTDTQYF,TGTGCCAGCAGTTACAAAGGCACAGATACGCAGTATTTT
.,.,TRBJ1-3,TRBV11-2,CASSDGQHSGNTIYF,TGTGCCAGCAGCGACGGACAGCACTCTGGAAACACCATATATTTT
TRBD2,.,TRBJ2-1,TRBV11-3,CASSSGLAGGPMNEQFF,TGTGCCAGCAGCTCGGGACTAGCGGGAGGGCCTATGAATGAGCAGTTCTTC
TRBD1,.,TRBJ2-7,TRBV7-6,CASSFSDRDYEQYF,TGTGCCAGCAGCTTCTCCGACAGGGATTACGAGCAGTACTTC
TRBD1,.,TRBJ2-5,TRBV7-9,CASSSTRDSQETQYF,TGTGCCAGCAGCTCGACCCGGGACAGTCAAGAGACCCAGTACTTC